This section outlines one T cell receptor beta chain sequence together with its context. The specificity of this receptor is unknown. It has no much larger one-base neighbor in the sample; base qualities were not kept. This sample is drawn from a study of Ad26.COV2.S vaccination and SARS-CoV-2 variants (dated by TCRdb to the early 2020s). Turning to the overall study: Donors in the vaccine arm were drawn from COV1001, a multicentre, randomized, double-blind, placebo-controlled phase I-IIa trial testing Ad26.COV2.S in healthy adults. Dosing of Ad26.COV2.S was intramuscular, at either 5x10^10 or 1x10^11 viral particles, delivered as one shot or as two shots spaced 56 days apart. TCRbeta repertoire sequencing served as the tool for gauging how specific and how broad the SARS-CoV-2-reactive T cell receptors were following Ad26.COV2.S vaccination. The TCR-sequenced set comprised around 30 samples: roughly 19 Ad26.COV2.S vaccine recipients, 5 placebo recipients and 8 SARS-CoV-2 convalescent individuals. Trial participants were randomized into five groups of five, in which low-dose or high-dose Ad26.COV2.S was given once or twice, or placebo was given on both occasions. Investigators remained blinded to trial group allocation during experiments and outcome assessment.

Overall study results and their limits: The authors noted that the TCR breadth and depth analyses may have underestimated total T cell responses. Comparing responses between vaccine doses or regimens was not something the study was powered to do. After vaccination, substantial breadth of spike-specific CD8+ and CD4+ T cell responses was reported. Higher spike-specific TCR breadth was observed in Ad26.COV2.S recipients than in placebo recipients (P = 0.0014). Vaccine and placebo recipients had comparable non-spike TCR breadth, which fits with the vaccine containing only spike.

The meaning of the sample's treatment or condition label: some 19 received Ad26.COV2.S at low or high dose, single or two shots; about 5 received placebo; per-sample allocation not given. Repertoires of vaccine and placebo recipients were sequenced from samples collected on day 63 after the first injection. Between 29 July and 7 August 2020, Cohort 1b enrolled some 25 adults aged 18-55 years at one site in Boston, USA. Ad26.COV2.S was a replication-incompetent adenovirus type 26 vector expressing a prefusion-stabilized SARS-CoV-2 spike protein from the original Wuhan strain. The immunoSEQ Assay was used to sequence TCRbeta CDR3 regions. After extraction, genomic DNA underwent amplification by bias-controlled multiplex PCR, followed by high-throughput sequencing. The study's processing was this. Collapsing and filtering of sequences were performed to quantify the absolute abundance of each unique TCRbeta CDR3 region. T cell fraction was estimated by normalizing TCRbeta template counts to usable DNA, which was measured by amplifying reference genes present in all nucleated cells. Repertoire TCRs were annotated as SARS-CoV-2-specific by exact matching of V gene, CDR3 amino acid sequence and J gene to a known reactive TCR set. The reference SARS-CoV-2 TCR set was obtained from MIRA and was filtered for enrichment in COVID-19-positive ImmuneCODE repertoires, whereby public or cross-reactive TCRs were removed. Using the MIRA antigens, annotated TCRs were further analysed by specific ORF or by position within an ORF. Depth was the summed frequency of annotated unique rearrangements, while breadth was defined as annotated unique rearrangements over total unique productive rearrangements. Two-sided Wilcoxon rank-sum tests were applied when comparing TCR breadth between groups. In TCRdb, the immuneACCESS table is reduced to in-frame sequences with V and J assigned. These tables do not hold every clone; where another copy was compared, an unresolved V gene accounts for under half, and the others remain unexplained. V, J and clone size were drawn from that table, and D and trimming were deduced from the DNA. The sample records some 410,000 clones, 92% of which are singletons. The ten largest account for about 1.6% of the sample.

CDR1 MNHEY and CDR2 SVGEGT are derived from the germline V gene. V and J are trimmed by 1 base and 5 bases, and the gene matches miss 12 bases of the junction. Spanning cysteine to phenylalanine, the CDR3 consists of 17 amino acids. Only the CDR3 region is kept as DNA, spanning 51 bases read in frame from base 1. This receptor chain uses TRBV6-2 or TRBV6-3 and TRBJ2-7; 9 middle bases align to TRBD1. Sequenced material: peripheral blood, taken in a trial of Ad26.COV2.S vaccine versus placebo. The clonotype was recovered from a person between 18 and 65 years old who received the Ad26.COV2.S COVID-19 vaccine or a placebo. The DNA sequence is given as TGTGCCAGCAGTTACTTGCGTACAGGGGGCCCTTTGGACGAGCAGTACTTC. Protein translation: CASSYLRTGGPLDEQYF.